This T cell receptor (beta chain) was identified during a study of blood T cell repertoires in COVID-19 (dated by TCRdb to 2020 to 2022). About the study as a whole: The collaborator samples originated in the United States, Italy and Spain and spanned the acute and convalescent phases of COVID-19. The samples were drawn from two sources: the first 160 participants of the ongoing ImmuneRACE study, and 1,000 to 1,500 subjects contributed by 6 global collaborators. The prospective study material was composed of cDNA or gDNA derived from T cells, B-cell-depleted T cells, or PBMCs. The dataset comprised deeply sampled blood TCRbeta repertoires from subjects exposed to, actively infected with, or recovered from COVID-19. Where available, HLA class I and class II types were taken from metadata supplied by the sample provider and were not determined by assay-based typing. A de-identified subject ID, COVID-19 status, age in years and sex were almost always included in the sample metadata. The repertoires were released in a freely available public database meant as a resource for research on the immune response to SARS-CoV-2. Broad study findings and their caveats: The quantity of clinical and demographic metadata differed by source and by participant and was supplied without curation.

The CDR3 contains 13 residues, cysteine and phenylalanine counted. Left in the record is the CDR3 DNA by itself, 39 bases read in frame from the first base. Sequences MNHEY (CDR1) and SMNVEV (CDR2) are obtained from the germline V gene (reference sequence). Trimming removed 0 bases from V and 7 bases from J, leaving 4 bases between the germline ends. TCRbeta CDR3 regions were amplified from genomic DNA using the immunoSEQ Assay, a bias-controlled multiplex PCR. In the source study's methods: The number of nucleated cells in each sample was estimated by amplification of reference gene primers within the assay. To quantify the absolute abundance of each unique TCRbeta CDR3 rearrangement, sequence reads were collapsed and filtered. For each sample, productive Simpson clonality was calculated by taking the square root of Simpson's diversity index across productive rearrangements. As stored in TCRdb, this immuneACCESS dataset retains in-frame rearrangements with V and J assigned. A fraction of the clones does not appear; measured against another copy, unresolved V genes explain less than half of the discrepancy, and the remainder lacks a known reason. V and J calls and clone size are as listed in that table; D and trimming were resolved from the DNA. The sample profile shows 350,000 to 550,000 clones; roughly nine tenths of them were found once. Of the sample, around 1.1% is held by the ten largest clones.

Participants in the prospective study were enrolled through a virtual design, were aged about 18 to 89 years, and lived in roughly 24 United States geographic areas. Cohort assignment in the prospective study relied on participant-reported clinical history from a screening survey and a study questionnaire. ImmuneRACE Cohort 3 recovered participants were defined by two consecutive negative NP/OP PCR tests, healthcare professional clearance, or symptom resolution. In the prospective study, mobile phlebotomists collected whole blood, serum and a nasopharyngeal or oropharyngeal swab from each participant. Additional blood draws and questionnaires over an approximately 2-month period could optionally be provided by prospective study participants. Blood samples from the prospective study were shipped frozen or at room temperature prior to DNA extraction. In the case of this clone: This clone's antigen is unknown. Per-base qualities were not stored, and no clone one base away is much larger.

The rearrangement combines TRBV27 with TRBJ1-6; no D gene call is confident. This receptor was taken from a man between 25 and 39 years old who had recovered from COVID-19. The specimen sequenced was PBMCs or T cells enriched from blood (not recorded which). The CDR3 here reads CASSLSRNSPLHF. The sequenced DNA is TGTGCCAGCAGTTTATCGAGGAATTCACCCCTCCACTTT.